This is a list of T cell receptor beta chains from one sample in a study of blood T cell repertoires in COVID-19. The protocol was immunoSEQ multiplex PCR, while the TCRdb copy is restricted to in-frame clones and leaves out a portion. The sample carries 70,000 or so clones, roughly 80% recorded once. Sequencing was performed on peripheral blood. Every receptor here comes from a woman older than 75 with acute or convalescent COVID-19. Each CDR3 is given with its conserved first and last residue. Fields, in order: D gene, clone size, J gene, V gene, CDR3 DNA, CDR3 protein. D genes are given only for firm matches. The listing skips clone size in some rows; elsewhere it reads once, few, many or a size class.

.,few,TRBJ2-4,TRBV5-1,TGCGCCAGCAGCTTGCCGGGACAACCGGCTTCAAACATTCAGTACTTC,CASSLPGQPASNIQYF
.,.,TRBJ2-5,TRBV20-1,TGCAGTGCTAGTGACCGGGCGGGGGCCATCCAAGAGACCCAGTACTTC,CSASDRAGAIQETQYF
TRBD1,.,TRBJ1-1,TRBV5-1,TGCGCCAGCAGCTCGACAGGGGGGAACACTGAAGCTTTCTTT,CASSSTGGNTEAFF
.,few,TRBJ1-1,TRBV29-1,TGCAGCGTTCCCGGGGGGTCTAACACTGAAGCTTTCTTT,CSVPGGSNTEAFF
.,.,TRBJ1-2,TRBV7-2,TGTGCCAGCAGCCCGCAGACAGTGACTAACTATGGCTACACCTTC,CASSPQTVTNYGYTF
TRBD1,.,TRBJ1-1,TRBV19,TGTGCCAGTAGTACGGCAACAGGGGGCACTGAAGCTTTCTTT,CASSTATGGTEAFF
TRBD1,.,TRBJ1-1,TRBV7-9,TGTGCCAGCAGCTTAAGTGGGGACAGGGGGCTGTTTAAAGCTTTCTTT,CASSLSGDRGLFKAFF
TRBD2,.,TRBJ2-5,TRBV9,TGTGCCAGCAGCGTAGGAACCGGGACTAGCCAAGAGACCCAGTACTTC,CASSVGTGTSQETQYF
TRBD1,.,TRBJ1-4,TRBV5-1,TGCGCCAGCAGCTTGTCCGGGACAGGGGGAATGAATGAAAAACTGTTTTTT,CASSLSGTGGMNEKLFF
.,.,TRBJ1-2,TRBV6-2/TRBV6-3,TGTGCCAGCAGTTCCGGCACCCGGCGGCTCCCTTATGGCTACACCTTC,CASSSGTRRLPYGYTF
TRBD2,.,TRBJ2-5,TRBV6-1,TGTGCCAGCAGTGAGCGCCATGCTAGCGGGGGCCAAGAGACCCAGTACTTC,CASSERHASGGQETQYF
.,.,TRBJ1-1,TRBV18,TGTGCCAGCTCACCAGAAGCAGGGTTTTTAGGGTCGTACACTGAAGCTTTCTTT,CASSPEAGFLGSYTEAFF
.,few,TRBJ2-1,TRBV20-1,TGCAGTGTCCCGGGGGGCTCTGAGCAGTTCTTC,CSVPGGSEQFF
TRBD1,.,TRBJ2-2,TRBV2,TGTGCCGGAACAGGGGGCCGAACCGGGGAGCTGTTTTTT,CAGTGGRTGELFF
.,.,TRBJ2-2,TRBV6-5,TGTGCCAGCCGTACGCAGTTCCACACCGGGGAGCTGTTTTTT,CASRTQFHTGELFF
.,many,TRBJ1-5,TRBV7-9,TGTGCCAGCAGCCTCGGGGGTTATAGCAATCAGCCCCAGCATTTT,CASSLGGYSNQPQHF
TRBD1,.,TRBJ1-3,TRBV9,TGTGCCAGCAGCCCTCGACAGGGGCGAAGAAACACCATATATTTT,CASSPRQGRRNTIYF
TRBD1,.,TRBJ1-1,TRBV19,TGTGCCAGTAGTATAGAGTACAGGGGGCGCAAAGTTGGGACTGAAGCTTTCTTT,CASSIEYRGRKVGTEAFF
.,.,TRBJ1-1,TRBV7-9,TGTGCCAGCAGCCAAGGGGGTGGGACTGAAGCTTTCTTT,CASSQGGGTEAFF
.,.,TRBJ2-3,TRBV5-1,TGCGCCAGCAGCCGGGGAGATATACTCACAGATACGCAGTATTTT,CASSRGDILTDTQYF
.,few,TRBJ1-6,TRBV11-2,TGTGCCAGCAGCCTGCGGGCCGGGGGTTCACCCCTCCACTTT,CASSLRAGGSPLHF
TRBD1,.,TRBJ2-7,TRBV12-3/TRBV12-4,TGTGCCAGCAGTTTGACAGGGGGCTACGAGCAGTACTTC,CASSLTGGYEQYF
TRBD2,.,TRBJ2-1,TRBV24-1,TGTGCCACCAGTGATCCGGGACTAGCGGGGGGGCGGGAGCAGTTCTTC,CATSDPGLAGGREQFF
.,few,TRBJ2-7,TRBV11-2,TGTGCCAGCAGCGCCGGGGAGCAGTACTTC,CASSAGEQYF
TRBD1,once,TRBJ1-2,TRBV5-5,TGTGCCAGCAGTCCTGGGACAGCTAACTATGGCTACACCTTC,CASSPGTANYGYTF
TRBD1,.,TRBJ2-7,TRBV2,TGTGCCAGCAGTGATCGGACAGGGGGCATGACCTACGAGCAGTACTTC,CASSDRTGGMTYEQYF
.,few,TRBJ1-1,TRBV7-3,TGTGCCAGCAGTAGGGACATGAACACTGAAGCTTTCTTT,CASSRDMNTEAFF
.,few,TRBJ2-5,TRBV18,TGTGCCAGCTCGCCAAACGGGGGTCAAGAGACCCAGTACTTC,CASSPNGGQETQYF
.,.,TRBJ2-2,TRBV5-4,TGTGCCAGCAGCTCCACAGGGCCCGGGGAGCTGTTTTTT,CASSSTGPGELFF
TRBD2,few,TRBJ2-7,TRBV28,TGTGCCAGCAGGGTAGCGGGTAGCTCCTACGAGCAGTACTTC,CASRVAGSSYEQYF
TRBD2,few,TRBJ2-2,TRBV6-1,TGTGCCAGCAGAGAAAGCGGGGGGGCGGACACCGGGGAGCTGTTTTTT,CASRESGGADTGELFF
TRBD1,.,TRBJ2-7,TRBV28,TGTGCCAGCAGCGTTAAGTTGGACAGGGGTGGACACGAGCAGTACTTC,CASSVKLDRGGHEQYF
.,.,TRBJ1-1,TRBV12-5,TGTGCTAGTGGCCCCACTGCGGGGGCCTCTGAAGCTTTCTTT,CASGPTAGASEAFF
.,.,TRBJ1-1,TRBV20-1,TGCAGTGCTAGTCTAACGCCCGGGGGGGACACTGAAGCTTTCTTT,CSASLTPGGDTEAFF
.,few,TRBJ2-6,TRBV19,TGTGCCAGTCGTACGGGTGGGGCCAACGTCCTGACTTTC,CASRTGGANVLTF
.,.,TRBJ1-2,TRBV11-2,TGTGCCAGCAGCTCAATCCGCCGTGGTCGGGGAACCTATGGCTACACCTTC,CASSSIRRGRGTYGYTF
.,.,TRBJ1-4,TRBV6-1,TGTGCCAGCAGTGAAGCGGGCAGGATTAATGAAAAACTGTTTTTT,CASSEAGRINEKLFF
TRBD2,.,TRBJ2-5,TRBV7-2,TGTGCCAGCTCCTCGGGGGGTAAGCAAGAGACCCAGTACTTC,CASSSGGKQETQYF
.,.,TRBJ1-4,TRBV15,TGTGCCACCAGCAGGGAGGGGAATAGTGAAAAACTGTTTTTT,CATSREGNSEKLFF
.,.,TRBJ1-2,TRBV4-2,TGTGCCAGCAGAGGTGTTGGGAGGGATGGCTACACCTTC,CASRGVGRDGYTF
TRBD2,.,TRBJ2-7,TRBV2,TGTGCCAGCAGTGTTACTAGCGGATTATCCTCCTACGAGCAGTACTTC,CASSVTSGLSSYEQYF
.,.,TRBJ1-2,TRBV6-2/TRBV6-3,TGTGCCAGCAGTTACGTAAACTATGGCTACACCTTC,CASSYVNYGYTF
TRBD1,.,TRBJ1-1,TRBV19,TGTGCCAGTAGTATTGAAGGGGGCGCGGTAAGGGTTGAAGCTTTCTTT,CASSIEGGAVRVEAFF
.,.,TRBJ1-1,TRBV5-1,TGCGCCAGCAGCCGAGGAGGGGACACTGAAGCTTTCTTT,CASSRGGDTEAFF
TRBD1,.,TRBJ1-5,TRBV2,TGTGCCAGCAGTGTCCCGGGACAGGGCTCTCCGCTCAATCAGCCCCAGCATTTT,CASSVPGQGSPLNQPQHF
.,.,TRBJ1-1,TRBV12-3/TRBV12-4,TGTGCCAGCAGCCGGGTGGGGGGGACTGAAGCTTTCTTT,CASSRVGGTEAFF
.,.,TRBJ1-6,TRBV7-2,TGTGCCAGCAGCTTATCGGACAGCTCTCCTAATTCACCCCTCCACTTT,CASSLSDSSPNSPLHF
.,.,TRBJ2-7,TRBV7-9,TGTGCCAGCAGCTCCCGGGACACCTACGAGCAGTACTTC,CASSSRDTYEQYF
TRBD1,once,TRBJ2-1,TRBV25-1,TGTGCCAGCAACCGACAGGGAAACAATGAGCAGTTCTTC,CASNRQGNNEQFF